This T cell receptor (beta chain) originates from a study of shared clonotypes between healthy human individuals (TCRdb year 2020). The study in broad terms: Three men and a couple of women, aged 18 to 49 years, made up the cohort. For each donor, three plates each were used for CD4 naive and CD4 memory, two plates were used for CD8 naive, and one plate was used for CD8 memory. The study deeply sequenced blood TCR repertoires of about 5 healthy adults to estimate repertoire size and the extent of clonotype sharing between individuals. Different laboratories and diverse techniques were used to prepare libraries and sequence TCR repertoires, to increase sequencing depth and limit assay-specific biases. Leukapheresis yielded between about 0.85 and 9 billion PBMCs per donor. The study at large found these results: Compared with non-shared clonotypes, clonotypes shared by all four sorted-subset donors had higher generation probabilities. Sampling was limited to blood, and TCR repertoires in tissue likely differ from TCR repertoires in blood. Pairwise subsampling led to the expectation that sequencing depth would affect the degree of clonotype sharing among donors. When four donors were compared, the shared fraction of clonotypes was about 5.5% for naive CD4, around 3.5% for naive CD8, 2.3% for memory CD4, and 0.3% to 0.5% for memory CD8. Even with the large sequencing depth, rarefaction of the sorted-subset datasets indicated that sequencing was incomplete. Because the study included a small number of donors, the genetic and exposure-history diversity represented was limited. Estimated clonotype richness was generally larger for naive than for memory subsets.

Of note for this clone: Which antigen it targets is not known. Within one base of it there is no much larger clone, and no base qualities were kept.

Using the deep immunoSEQ assay, multiplex PCR amplified TCR CDR3 regions from genomic DNA. For each cell subset, the extracted genomic DNA was distributed evenly across all wells of several immunoSEQ 96-well plates, and each plate served as one replicate. For sorted subsets, approximately 190 ng genomic DNA, equal to 30,000 or so T cell genomes, was loaded into each replicate PCR. The purified libraries were quantified using a Qubit 3.0 fluorometer, sized with a Bioanalyzer 2100, and then quantified again using the KAPA Library Quantification kit. Every immunoSEQ 96-well plate was sequenced on a dedicated single-read 150-cycle Illumina NextSeq 550 flow cell. The study's processing was this. Because the immunoSEQ output held only junctional sequences and lacked quality scores, the filtering could not match the filtering applied to full-length reads. Sequences were annotated with PyIR, a Python wrapper for IgBLAST v1.9, and V/J genes and CDR3 were assigned using IMGT germline references. Reads were removed for weak V/J assignments (E-value above 1e-6), missing CDR3, stop codons, out-of-frame junctions, or ambiguous translated residues. V3J clonotypes were defined as sequences sharing an identical inferred V gene, J gene, and CDR3 amino acid sequence. Percentage overlap between repertoires was computed as shared unique clonotypes divided by the size of the smaller repertoire. Three approaches were used to assess repertoire richness: RTK rarefaction, the Chao1 estimator, and Recon v2.1 estimates of unobserved clonotypes. OLGA was used to compute generation probabilities for all TCRbeta clonotypes that the gDNA method yielded from a few donors. This is the immuneACCESS table as TCRdb keeps it, with only in-frame sequences that have V and J called. A part of the clones is gone; compared with another copy, unresolved V genes explain less than half, and the rest is unexplained. V and J calls and clone size follow that table, whereas D and trimming were derived from the DNA. This sample comprises more than 2,000,000 clones, 85% to 95% of them detected only once. The ten largest clones add up to about 0.39% of the sample.

Donors were healthy HIV-negative adults with no recently reported acute infections or vaccinations. All donors were Caucasian adults living in Nashville, Tennessee, USA. CD4+ T cells were enriched by magnetic negative selection, after which naive cells were positively selected on CD45RA and the negative fraction was taken as the memory subset. Blood was obtained by leukapheresis, after which PBMCs were separated by Ficoll-Histopaque density gradient centrifugation and cryopreserved in liquid nitrogen vapor phase. Analytical flow cytometry was used to check the purity and quantity of each magnetically sorted T cell population. Genomic DNA was isolated from every sorted fraction and measured by UV absorbance on a Nanodrop 2000c. Its CDR3 holds 16 amino acids, cysteine through phenylalanine. Only the CDR3 region is kept as DNA, spanning 48 bases read in frame from base 1. The germline V gene (reference sequence) specifies LNHDA as CDR1 and SQIVND as CDR2. At the junction V is shortened by 5 bases and J by 2 bases, with 18 bases in between.

Sequenced sample: naive CD4+ T cells from PBMCs. What this sample's cell subset or site label stands for: CD45RA+ positively selected. The receptor comes from a man younger than 35 in good health. Some clones in this sample may be carry-over from other donors' samples. The chain uses TRBV19 and TRBJ1-2; the D gene is possibly TRBD1, with 6 bases matching. Here is the DNA: TGTGCCAGTAGTGACCCCATACAGGGCCGGAACTATGGCTACACCTTC. This sequence encodes CASSDPIQGRNYGYTF.